This TCR beta chain came from a study of blood T cell repertoires in COVID-19. Study as a whole: Material from acute and convalescent COVID-19 was sourced from the United States, Italy and Spain.

The assay was immunoSEQ multiplex PCR, and TCRdb's table has in-frame clones only and misses some. The sample has about 260,000 clones, more than 75% seen once. The ends were cut back, 0 bases at V and 0 bases at J, with 11 bases in the middle. CDR3 length: 16 amino acids. Looked up from germline, CDR1 is MNHNS and CDR2 is SASEGT. The sample consisted of peripheral blood. The chain is built from TRBV6-1 and TRBJ1-2, with D maybe TRBD1 (6 bases). The origin of this receptor is a woman in her 40s who had recovered from COVID-19. This CDR3 is CASSEAVQGPNYGYTF. The CDR3 coding sequence is TGTGCCAGCAGTGAAGCGGTACAGGGACCTAACTATGGCTACACCTTC.